This paragraph covers one T cell receptor beta chain sequence. Antigen specificity is unknown. The sample originates from a study of cytomegalovirus exposure and HLA in healthy donors. Turning to the study itself: Of some 400 genotyped donors, roughly 80% grouped in the Caucasian-associated ancestry cluster. Study-wide results and limits: With later analysis, a missense DCLRE1C variant became linked to TCR beta V- and J-gene trimming.

Researchers ran the PCR with 60 Vbeta and 13 Jbeta primers. Produced via immunoSEQ multiplex PCR; TCRdb's table is partial and in-frame only. The sample records about 200,000 clones, around 73% being singletons. Germline V gives CDR1 SGHTA, CDR2 FQGTGA. V gave up 5 bases and J gave up 4 bases; unmatched junction bases: 9. This CDR3 has 15 residues. Sequencing was performed on PBMCs. The chain links TRBV7-3 to TRBJ2-5; 8 nucleotides align to TRBD2. This TCR was recovered from a woman aged 25-40 years in good health and CMV-seropositive. CDR3 region: CASSRSGTRGETQYF. In DNA form, the CDR3 reads TGTGCCAGCAGCCGATCCGGGACTAGGGGAGAGACCCAGTACTTC.